The present T cell receptor beta chain was sequenced within a study of cytomegalovirus exposure and HLA in healthy donors. The PCR had 60 Vbeta and 13 Jbeta primers. Using immunoSEQ multiplex PCR, the repertoire was profiled, and TCRdb retains in-frame clones only, with some absent. The sample shows around 140,000 clones, roughly three quarters of them seen only once. Turning to this clone: Its antigen is unidentified.

General study results and limits: High specificity and sensitivity for cytomegalovirus status were reported for the classifier.

Healthy donors of bone marrow made up the group. CDR3 length equals 15 residues. Per the germline V gene, CDR1 is SEHNR and CDR2 is FQNEAQ (reference sequence). With V trimmed by 4 bases and J by 5 bases, 5 bases remained unmatched. This TCR derives from a male donor in good health and CMV-seronegative. The chain has TRBV7-9 and TRBJ2-1; 10 positions match TRBD2. The sample taken for sequencing was PBMCs. The CDR3 sequence is CASSSTSGVNNEQFF. In DNA form, the CDR3 reads TGTGCCAGCAGCTCAACTAGCGGGGTCAACAATGAGCAGTTCTTC.